This section outlines one T cell receptor beta chain sequence together with its context. The data were obtained in a study of control samples from healthy donors and cancer patients. Measured with immunoSEQ multiplex PCR; TCRdb has only the in-frame clones, and not every one. The profile shows under 200,000 clones, roughly 91% of them singletons. Trimming pared 0 bases from V and 0 bases from J, leaving 9 bases between. In germline, CDR1 is GTSNPN, CDR2 SVGIG (reference sequence). The CDR3 is 15 amino acids. The chain joins TRBV30 to TRBJ1-3; no reliable D call. The TCR was taken from a woman aged 25 to 39 in good health. Specimen: blood. CDR3 sequence (DNA): TGTGCCTGGAGTGTTACCGGAAGCTCTGGAAACACCATATATTTT. Protein product: CAWSVTGSSGNTIYF.